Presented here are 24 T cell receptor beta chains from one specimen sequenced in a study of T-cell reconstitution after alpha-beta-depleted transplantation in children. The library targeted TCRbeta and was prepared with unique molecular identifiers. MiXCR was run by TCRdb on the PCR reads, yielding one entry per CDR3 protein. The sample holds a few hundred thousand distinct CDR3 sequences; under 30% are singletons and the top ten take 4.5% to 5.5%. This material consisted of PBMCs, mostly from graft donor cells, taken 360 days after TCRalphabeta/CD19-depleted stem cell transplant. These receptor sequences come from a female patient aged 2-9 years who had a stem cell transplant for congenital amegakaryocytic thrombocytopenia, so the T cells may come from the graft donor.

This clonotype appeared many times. The CDR3 region is CASNLAGSYEQYF. Written as DNA, the CDR3 is TGTGCCAGCAATCTAGCGGGATCTTACGAGCAGTACTTC. This rearrangement joins TRBV28 to TRBJ2-7; 9 bases align to TRBD2. CDR3 length equals 13 residues. V lost 7 bases, J lost 4 bases, and 5 bases stayed unmatched. The germline gives CDR1 MDHEN, CDR2 SYDVKM.

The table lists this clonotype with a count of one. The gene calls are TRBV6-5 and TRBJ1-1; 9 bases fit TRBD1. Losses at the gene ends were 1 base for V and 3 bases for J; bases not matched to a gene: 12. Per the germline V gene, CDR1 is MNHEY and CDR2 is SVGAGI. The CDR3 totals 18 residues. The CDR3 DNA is TGTGCCAGCAGTTACTTTGGACAGGGGTTTGAATTGGACACTGAAGCTTTCTTT. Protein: CASSYFGQGFELDTEAFF.

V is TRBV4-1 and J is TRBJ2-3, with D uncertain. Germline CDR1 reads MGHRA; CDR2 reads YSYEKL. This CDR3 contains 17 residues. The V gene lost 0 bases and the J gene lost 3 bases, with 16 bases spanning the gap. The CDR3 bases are TGCGCCAGCAGCCAAGATCTGCACGTATGGGGTACAGATACGCAGTATTTT. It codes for CASSQDLHVWGTDTQYF.

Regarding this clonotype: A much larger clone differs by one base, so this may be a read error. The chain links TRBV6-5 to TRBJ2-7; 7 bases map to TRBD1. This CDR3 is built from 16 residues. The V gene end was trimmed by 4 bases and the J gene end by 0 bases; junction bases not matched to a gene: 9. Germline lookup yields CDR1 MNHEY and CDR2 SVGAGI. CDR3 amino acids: CASSLDGTASSYEQYF. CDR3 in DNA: TGTGCCAGCAGTTTAGACGGGACAGCAAGCTCCTACGAGCAGTACTTC.

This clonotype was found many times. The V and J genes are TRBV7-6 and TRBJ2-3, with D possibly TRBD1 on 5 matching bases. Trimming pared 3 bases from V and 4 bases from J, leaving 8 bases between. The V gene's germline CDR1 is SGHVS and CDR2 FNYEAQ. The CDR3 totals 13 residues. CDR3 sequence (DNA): TGTGCCAGCAGCTTCTCAGGGCCAGATACGCAGTATTTT. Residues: CASSFSGPDTQYF.

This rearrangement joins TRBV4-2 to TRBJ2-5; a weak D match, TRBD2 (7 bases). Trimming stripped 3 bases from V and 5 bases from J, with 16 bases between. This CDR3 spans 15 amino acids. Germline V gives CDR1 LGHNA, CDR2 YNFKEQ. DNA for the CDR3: TGTGCCAGCAGCCACCCCGGGGGGCTCAAGGAGACCCAGTACTTC. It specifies CASSHPGGLKETQYF.

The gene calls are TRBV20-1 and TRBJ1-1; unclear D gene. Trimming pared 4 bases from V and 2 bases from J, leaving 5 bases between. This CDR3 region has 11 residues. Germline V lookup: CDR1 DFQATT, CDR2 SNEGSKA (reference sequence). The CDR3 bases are TGCAGTGCTATCCACAACACTGAAGCTTTCTTT. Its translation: CSAIHNTEAFF.

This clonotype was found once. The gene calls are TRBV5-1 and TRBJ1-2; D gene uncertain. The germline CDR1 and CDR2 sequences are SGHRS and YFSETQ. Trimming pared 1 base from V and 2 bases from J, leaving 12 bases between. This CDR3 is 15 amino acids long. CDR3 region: CASSLRAQDNYGYTF. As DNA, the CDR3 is TGCGCCAGCAGCTTGAGGGCCCAGGACAACTATGGCTACACCTTC.

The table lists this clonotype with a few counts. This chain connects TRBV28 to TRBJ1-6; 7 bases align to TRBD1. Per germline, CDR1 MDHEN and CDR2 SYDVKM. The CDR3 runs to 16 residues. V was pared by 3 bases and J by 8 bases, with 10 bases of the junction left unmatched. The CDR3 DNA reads TGTGCCAGCAGTTTCTGGGTAACAGGGGCCCATTCACCCCTCCACTTT. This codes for CASSFWVTGAHSPLHF.

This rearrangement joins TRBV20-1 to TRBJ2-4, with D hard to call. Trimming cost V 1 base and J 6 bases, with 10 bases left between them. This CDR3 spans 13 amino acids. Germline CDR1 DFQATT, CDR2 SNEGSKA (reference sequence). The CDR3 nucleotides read TGCAGTGCTAGAGCGTTTCCCTTAAACATTCAGTACTTC. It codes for CSARAFPLNIQYF.

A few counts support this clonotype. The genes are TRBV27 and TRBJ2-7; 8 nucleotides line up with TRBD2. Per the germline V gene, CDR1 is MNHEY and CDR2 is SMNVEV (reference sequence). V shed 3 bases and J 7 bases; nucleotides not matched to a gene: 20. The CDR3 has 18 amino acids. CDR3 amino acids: CASSLGRRGRTPSGEQYF. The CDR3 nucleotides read TGTGCCAGCAGTTTGGGGCGGCGCGGGAGGACCCCTTCGGGAGAGCAGTACTTC.

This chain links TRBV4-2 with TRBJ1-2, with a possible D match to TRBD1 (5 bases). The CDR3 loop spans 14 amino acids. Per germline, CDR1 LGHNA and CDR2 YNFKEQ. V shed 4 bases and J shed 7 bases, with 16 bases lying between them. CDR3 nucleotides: TGTGCCAGCAGCCCTGGTGGACGGGGACTTGGCTACACCTTC. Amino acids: CASSPGGRGLGYTF.

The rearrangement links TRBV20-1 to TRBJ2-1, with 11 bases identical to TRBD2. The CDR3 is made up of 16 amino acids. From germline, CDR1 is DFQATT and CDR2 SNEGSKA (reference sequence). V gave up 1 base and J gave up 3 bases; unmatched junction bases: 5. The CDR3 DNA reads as TGCAGTGCTAGAGGGACCCTAGCGGGGGGCTACAATGAGCAGTTCTTC. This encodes CSARGTLAGGYNEQFF.

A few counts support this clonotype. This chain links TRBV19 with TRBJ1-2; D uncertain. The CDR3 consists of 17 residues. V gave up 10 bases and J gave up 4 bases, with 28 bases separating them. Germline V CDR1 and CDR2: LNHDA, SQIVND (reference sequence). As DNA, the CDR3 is TGTGCCACCAAGTCTGCGACCAGGTCGAAGCTGGGCTATGGCTACACCTTC. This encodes CATKSATRSKLGYGYTF.

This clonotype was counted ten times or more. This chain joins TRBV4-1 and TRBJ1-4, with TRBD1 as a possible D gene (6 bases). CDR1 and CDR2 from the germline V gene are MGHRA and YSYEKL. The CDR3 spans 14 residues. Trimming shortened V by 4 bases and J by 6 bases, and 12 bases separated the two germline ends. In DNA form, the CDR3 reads TGCGCCAGCAGCCCCTGGGCAGGGGATGAAAAACTGTTTTTT. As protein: CASSPWAGDEKLFF.

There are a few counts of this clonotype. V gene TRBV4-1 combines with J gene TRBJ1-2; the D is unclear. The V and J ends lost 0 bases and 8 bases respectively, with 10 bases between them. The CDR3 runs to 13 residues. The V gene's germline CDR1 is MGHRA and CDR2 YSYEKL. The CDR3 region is CASSQDFYNGYTF. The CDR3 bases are TGCGCCAGCAGCCAAGATTTTTATAACGGCTACACCTTC.

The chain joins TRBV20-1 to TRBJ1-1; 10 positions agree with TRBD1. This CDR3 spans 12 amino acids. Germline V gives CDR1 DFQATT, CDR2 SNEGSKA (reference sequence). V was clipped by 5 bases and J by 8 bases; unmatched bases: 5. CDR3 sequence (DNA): TGCAGTGCTGAGGACAGGGGGAGAGAAGCTTTCTTT. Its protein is CSAEDRGREAFF.

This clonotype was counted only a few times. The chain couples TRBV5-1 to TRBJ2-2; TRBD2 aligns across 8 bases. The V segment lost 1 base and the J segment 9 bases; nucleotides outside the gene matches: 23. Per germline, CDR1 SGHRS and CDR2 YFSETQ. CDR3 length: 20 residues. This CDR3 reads CASSLTSGLSRESWRRELFF. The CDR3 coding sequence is TGCGCCAGCAGCTTGACTAGCGGCCTCTCCAGGGAGTCTTGGCGCCGGGAGCTGTTTTTT.

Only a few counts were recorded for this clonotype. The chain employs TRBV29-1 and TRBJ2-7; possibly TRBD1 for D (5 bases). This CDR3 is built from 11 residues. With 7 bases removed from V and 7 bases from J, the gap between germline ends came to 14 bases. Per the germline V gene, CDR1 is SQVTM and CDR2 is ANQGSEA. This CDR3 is CSAAGLWEQYF. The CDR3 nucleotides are TGCAGCGCGGCAGGGTTGTGGGAGCAGTACTTC.

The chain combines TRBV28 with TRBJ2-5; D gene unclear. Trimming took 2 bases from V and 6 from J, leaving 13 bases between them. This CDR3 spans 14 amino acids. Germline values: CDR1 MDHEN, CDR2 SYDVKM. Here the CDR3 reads CASSLPGEVKTQYF. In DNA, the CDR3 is TGTGCCAGCAGTTTACCTGGGGAAGTGAAGACCCAGTACTTC.

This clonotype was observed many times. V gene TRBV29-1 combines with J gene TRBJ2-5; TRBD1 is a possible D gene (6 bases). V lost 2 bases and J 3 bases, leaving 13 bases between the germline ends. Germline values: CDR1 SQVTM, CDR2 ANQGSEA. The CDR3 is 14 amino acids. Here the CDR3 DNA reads TGCAGCGTTGAAAGCAGGGGTTGGGAAGAGACCCAGTACTTC. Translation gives CSVESRGWEETQYF.

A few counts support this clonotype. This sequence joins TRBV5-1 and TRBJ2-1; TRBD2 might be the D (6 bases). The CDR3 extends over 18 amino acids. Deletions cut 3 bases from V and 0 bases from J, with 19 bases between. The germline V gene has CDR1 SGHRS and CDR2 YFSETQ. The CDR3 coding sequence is TGCGCCAGCAGCTCACAGACTAGTCTTAGGAGCTCCTACAATGAGCAGTTCTTC. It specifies CASSSQTSLRSSYNEQFF. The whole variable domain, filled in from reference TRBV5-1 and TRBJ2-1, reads KAGVTQTPRYLIKTRGQQVTLSCSPISGHRSVSWYQQTPGQGLQFLFEYFSETQRNKGNFPGRFSGRQFSNSRSEMNVSTLELGDSALYLCASSSQTSLRSSYNEQFFGPGTRLTVL.

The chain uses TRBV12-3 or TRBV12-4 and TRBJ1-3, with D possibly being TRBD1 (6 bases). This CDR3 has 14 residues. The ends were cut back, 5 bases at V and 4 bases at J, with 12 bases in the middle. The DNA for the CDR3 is TGTGCCAGCAGTCCACAGGGATGGGGAAACACCATATATTTT. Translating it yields CASSPQGWGNTIYF.

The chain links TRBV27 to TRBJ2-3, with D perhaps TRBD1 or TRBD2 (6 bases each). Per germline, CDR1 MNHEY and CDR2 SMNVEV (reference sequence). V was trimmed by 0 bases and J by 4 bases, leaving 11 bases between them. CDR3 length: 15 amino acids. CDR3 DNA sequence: TGTGCCAGCAGTTTATCGTGGAGGGGGTCAGATACGCAGTATTTT. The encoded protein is CASSLSWRGSDTQYF.